These 26 T cell receptor beta chains originate from one sample sequenced in a study of spatial heterogeneity in lung cancer (dated by TCRdb to about 2019). Library method: 5' RACE. TCRdb records NextSeq 500 as the sequencer. The public reads were reanalyzed by TCRdb: fastp trimming at Q25, MiXCR alignment, in-frame beta chains only. Rows matching on CDR3 protein sequence are summarized as one entry with the most common DNA and genes. In this sample the table shows about 48,000 distinct CDR3 sequences, over 4.5% of which occur a single time. The biggest ten clones account for 11% of the sample. In light of the paper, this sample's time point label describes: sample taken at primary tumor resection. Whole RNA extracted from tumor and nontumor lung tissue, or from cryopreserved PBMC samples, was used for TCR sequencing without cell sorting. Sequences were derived from PBMCs, sampled at surgery. These receptors came from a male donor with early-stage non-small cell lung cancer.

This clonotype was observed many times. V usage is TRBV6-6 and J usage is TRBJ1-6, with D perhaps matching TRBD1 (6 bases). Germline lookup yields CDR1 MNHNY and CDR2 SVGAGI (reference sequence). Trimming took off 2 bases at V and 8 bases at J, with 16 bases between the two ends. There are 16 residues in the CDR3. The CDR3 DNA is TGTGCCAGCAGTTACAGGCCACAGGGCTGGGATTCACCCCTCCACTTT. Translating gives CASSYRPQGWDSPLHF.

This clonotype appeared many times. The J gene is TRBJ1-2, the V gene TRBV29-1, with D tentatively TRBD1 (5 bases). Trimming removed 6 bases from V and 2 bases from J, with 13 bases in between. The germline V gene encodes CDR1 SQVTM and CDR2 ANQGSEA. The CDR3 is 13 amino acids. The CDR3 region has the DNA TGCAGCGTGCGTACTCGACAGAACTATGGCTACACCTTC. This encodes CSVRTRQNYGYTF.

This clonotype was counted at least ten times. The CDR3 bases are TGTGCCAGCAGCTTAGCGGCCGGTTACGAGCAGTACTTC. Protein sequence: CASSLAAGYEQYF. The chain links TRBV7-2 to TRBJ2-7, with unresolved D. There are 13 residues in the CDR3. Looked up from germline, CDR1 is SGHTA and CDR2 is FQGNSA. V shed 0 bases and J shed 4 bases, with 7 bases lying between them. Complete variable domain (other parts from reference TRBV7-2 and TRBJ2-7): GAGVSQSPSNKVTEKGKDVELRCDPISGHTALYWYRQSLGQGLEFLIYFQGNSAPDKSGLPSDRFSAERTGGSVSTLTIQRTQQEDSAVYLCASSLAAGYEQYFGPGTRLTVT.

This clonotype was seen more than once but under ten times. The CDR3 DNA reads as TGCAGTGCTAAACAGGATTTTGAGCAGTACTTC. Its translation is CSAKQDFEQYF. V gene TRBV20-1 combines with J gene TRBJ2-7; D is possibly TRBD1 (5 bases). Trimming removed 4 bases at V and 7 bases at J, with 11 bases between. The CDR3 contains 11 residues. The germline V gene encodes CDR1 DFQATT and CDR2 SNEGSKA (reference sequence).

This clonotype has at least ten counts. V is TRBV9 and J is TRBJ2-5, with TRBD2 identical over 13 bases. The CDR3 runs to 15 residues. The J segment lost 4 bases and the V segment lost 4 bases, leaving 4 bases of the junction unmatched. CDR1 is SGDLS, CDR2 YYNGEE, per germline. The CDR3 is CASSLGLAGRETQYF. CDR3 sequence (DNA): TGTGCCAGCAGCTTGGGACTAGCGGGAAGAGAGACCCAGTACTTC.

Many counts were recorded for this clonotype. V usage is TRBV9 and J usage is TRBJ2-6; no definite D call. V was shortened by 1 base and J by 2 bases, with 4 bases between the two germline ends. The CDR3 spans 14 residues. Germline V gene data show CDR1 as SGDLS and CDR2 as YYNGEE. In DNA, the CDR3 is TGTGCCAGCAGCGTAATTGCTGGGGCCAACGTCCTGACTTTC. Protein sequence: CASSVIAGANVLTF.

This clonotype came up a few times. The rearrangement uses TRBV18 and TRBJ2-5; D unresolved. The germline gives CDR1 KGHSH, CDR2 LQKENI. V was clipped by 4 bases and J by 4 bases, with 16 bases between them. CDR3 length equals 15 residues. In DNA form, the CDR3 reads TGTGCCAGCTCACTCGCGAACGGATGGGGAGAGACCCAGTACTTC. This encodes CASSLANGWGETQYF.

This clonotype was seen repeatedly, ten times or more. The chain recombines TRBV2 with TRBJ2-1; D remains ambiguous. V lost 3 bases, J lost 4 bases, and 7 bases lay in between. The V gene's germline CDR1 is SNHLY and CDR2 FYNNEI. The length of the CDR3 is 13 residues. This CDR3 is CASSDSRYNEQFF. CDR3 nucleotides: TGTGCCAGCAGTGATTCCAGATACAATGAGCAGTTCTTC.

By share of the sample, this clonotype is medium-sized. CDR3 sequence (DNA): TGTGCCAGCACCGGCTCCGGGACAGCCTCCTACGAGCAGTACTTC. The encoded protein is CASTGSGTASYEQYF. The chain recombines TRBV28 with TRBJ2-7, with 7 nucleotides matching TRBD1. The germline V gene has CDR1 MDHEN and CDR2 SYDVKM. V shed 7 bases and J 0 bases; nucleotides not matched to a gene: 9. The CDR3 consists of 15 residues.

This clonotype has ten or more counts. V and J are TRBV2 and TRBJ1-3; D unresolved. V was shortened by 5 bases and J by 0 bases, with 8 bases between the two germline ends. This CDR3 spans 14 amino acids. Looked up from germline, CDR1 is SNHLY and CDR2 is FYNNEI. CDR3 DNA: TGTGCCAGCAGTCGGACGTCCTCTGGAAACACCATATATTTT. The encoded protein is CASSRTSSGNTIYF. Supplemented by reference TRBV2 and TRBJ1-3, the full variable domain reads EPEVTQTPSHQVTQMGQEVILRCVPISNHLYFYWYRQILGQKVEFLVSFYNNEISEKSEIFDDQFSVERPDGSNFTLKIRSTKLEDSAMYFCASSRTSSGNTIYFGEGSWLTVV.

This clonotype was detected ten times or more. The chain carries TRBV20-1 and TRBJ2-7; 10 nucleotides match TRBD2. V trimming: 5 bases; J trimming: 4 bases; junction bases outside the gene matches: 5. This CDR3 region has 13 residues. Germline V gene lookup returns CDR1 DFQATT and CDR2 SNEGSKA (reference sequence). The CDR3 DNA follows: TGCAGTGCTGCGACTAGCGGGCGGTACGAGCAGTACTTC. Translated, it gives CSAATSGRYEQYF.

In its sample, this clonotype was seen many times. The V and J genes are TRBV24-1 and TRBJ2-6, with D perhaps TRBD2 (5 bases). The CDR3 totals 15 residues. Looked up from germline, CDR1 is KGHDR and CDR2 is SFDVKD. Trimming removed 5 bases at V and 1 base at J, with 8 bases between. CDR3 in DNA: TGTGCCACCAGTGGGACGGGGTCTGGGGCCAACGTCCTGACTTTC. Translating it yields CATSGTGSGANVLTF.

CDR3 protein: CASSSGTSGMADTQYF. The CDR3 bases are TGTGCCAGCAGCTCCGGTACTAGCGGGATGGCAGATACGCAGTATTTT. This chain links TRBV7-2 with TRBJ2-3; 10 bases agree with TRBD2. Germline V CDR1 and CDR2: SGHTA, FQGNSA. J was trimmed by 4 bases and V by 4 bases; bases with no gene match: 8. CDR3 size: 16 residues.

This clonotype was recorded at least ten times. This rearrangement joins TRBV7-3 to TRBJ2-7; TRBD2 might be the D (5 bases). The CDR3 has 13 residues. The ends were cut back, 2 bases at V and 9 bases at J, with 14 bases in the middle. Germline loops: CDR1 SGHTA, CDR2 FQGTGA. DNA of the CDR3: TGTGCCAGCAGCTTAGAGTCGGGGAAAGTGCAGTACTTC. Translated: CASSLESGKVQYF.

The table lists this clonotype with many counts. The chain is built from TRBV5-1 and TRBJ1-1; D gene uncertain. V was trimmed by 2 bases and J by 3 bases, leaving 17 bases between them. CDR1 is SGHRS, CDR2 YFSETQ, per germline. The CDR3 runs to 16 residues. The CDR3 DNA reads as TGCGCCAGCAGCTTAGAAGGCGGGTCTTGGGACACTGAAGCTTTCTTT. The encoded protein is CASSLEGGSWDTEAFF.

This clonotype was detected ten times or more. The chain combines TRBV7-9 with TRBJ2-1, with 7 bases lining up with TRBD2. CDR3 length: 13 amino acids. From germline, CDR1 is SEHNR and CDR2 FQNEAQ (reference sequence). With 0 bases clipped from V and 10 bases from J, the junction kept 3 bases outside the gene matches. DNA of the CDR3: TGTGCCAGCAGCTTAGCGCGGGGGAAAGAGCAGTTCTTC. Encoded protein: CASSLARGKEQFF.

This clonotype was observed a handful of times. The chain joins TRBV25-1 to TRBJ2-2; 9 bases align to TRBD2. Germline V gene lookup returns CDR1 MGHDK and CDR2 SYGVNS. After removal of 8 bases from V and 5 bases from J, the junction contained 9 bases not matched to a gene. This CDR3 has 15 amino acids. CDR3 nucleotide sequence: TGTGCCAGCTCTTTAGCGGGAGAGGGAACCGGGGAGCTGTTTTTT. It yields the protein CASSLAGEGTGELFF.

This clonotype was seen many times. The chain couples TRBV18 to TRBJ1-4, with 7 bases that match TRBD1. The CDR3 length is 15 residues. V was pared by 5 bases and J by 8 bases, with 11 bases of the junction left unmatched. Looked up from germline, CDR1 is KGHSH and CDR2 is LQKENI. As DNA, the CDR3 is TGTGCCAGCTCAACAAGGGACAGCCCCGAAGAAAAACTGTTTTTT. It encodes CASSTRDSPEEKLFF.

This clonotype came up many times. The chain uses TRBV4-1 and TRBJ1-1; 7 bases line up with TRBD1. The length of the CDR3 is 16 residues. The junction had 8 bases not matched to a gene; V was cut back by 0 bases and J by 4 bases. Germline V lookup: CDR1 MGHRA, CDR2 YSYEKL. The CDR3 nucleotides are TGCGCCAGCAGCCAAGACAAGAGACAGGGAGGCACTGAAGCTTTCTTT. Protein sequence: CASSQDKRQGGTEAFF.

In its sample, this clonotype was seen many times. The chain links TRBV15 to TRBJ2-7, with 7 bases aligning to TRBD1. The CDR3 spans 14 residues. Germline V CDR1 and CDR2: LNHNV, YYDKDF (reference sequence). Germline trimming cut 1 base from V and 4 bases from J; bases unmatched to any gene: 4. The CDR3 spells CATSRAGTAYEQYF. The CDR3 DNA follows: TGTGCCACCAGCAGAGCCGGGACAGCTTACGAGCAGTACTTC.

There are many counts of this clonotype. The chain uses TRBV9 and TRBJ1-5; the D gene is possibly TRBD1 (5 bases). The CDR3 has 14 residues. V lost 3 bases and J 4 bases, leaving 11 bases between the germline ends. From germline, CDR1 is SGDLS and CDR2 YYNGEE. CDR3 coding DNA: TGTGCCAGCAGCGAGGGACCCTTGAATCAGCCCCAGCATTTT. It codes for CASSEGPLNQPQHF.

This chain uses TRBV18 with TRBJ2-7; D unclear. V was cut by 3 bases and J by 6 bases, with 12 bases left in between. The CDR3 spans 13 residues. Germline values: CDR1 KGHSH, CDR2 LQKENI. The CDR3 loop is CASSPHPSAEQYF. The CDR3 bases are TGTGCCAGCTCACCGCACCCGAGTGCCGAGCAGTACTTC.

This clonotype appeared many times. The chain has TRBV6-2 or TRBV6-3 and TRBJ2-6; the match to TRBD1 covers 10 bases. The ends lost 0 bases at V and 2 bases at J; junction bases unmatched: 4. There are 18 residues in the CDR3. The germline CDR1 and CDR2 sequences are MNHEY and SVGEGT. CDR3 in amino acids: CASSYSGTGVAGANVLTF. Written as DNA, the CDR3 is TGTGCCAGCAGTTACTCAGGGACAGGGGTTGCTGGGGCCAACGTCCTGACTTTC.

This sequence joins TRBV20-1 and TRBJ1-1; D remains unclear. Looked up from germline, CDR1 is DFQATT and CDR2 is SNEGSKA (reference sequence). V dropped 0 bases and J dropped 4 bases, with 12 bases sitting between them. The CDR3 covers 14 residues. CDR3 sequence reads: CSARDSRNPTEAFF. CDR3 coding DNA: TGCAGTGCTAGAGATTCCCGAAACCCCACTGAAGCTTTCTTT.

This clonotype was seen at least ten times. This chain joins TRBV15 and TRBJ1-2, with TRBD1 matching 9 bases. V gave up 1 base and J gave up 2 bases; unmatched junction bases: 5. The CDR3 spans 16 residues. The germline gives CDR1 LNHNV, CDR2 YYDKDF (reference sequence). The CDR3 DNA sequence: TGTGCCACCAGCAGAGCTGCCGGGACAGGGAACTATGGCTACACCTTC. It encodes CATSRAAGTGNYGYTF. The entire variable domain, with the rest obtained from reference TRBV15 and TRBJ1-2, is as follows: DAMVIQNPRYQVTQFGKPVTLSCSQTLNHNVMYWYQQKSSQAPKLLFHYYDKDFNNEADTPDNFQSRRPNTSFCFLDIRSPGLGDTAMYLCATSRAAGTGNYGYTFGSGTRLTVV.

This clonotype has at least ten counts. The chain recombines TRBV29-1 with TRBJ2-7; 8 bases are a match to TRBD1. Germline V gives CDR1 SQVTM, CDR2 ANQGSEA. V shed 4 bases, J shed 6 bases, and the junction held 14 bases outside the gene matches. The CDR3 runs to 15 residues. This CDR3 is CSVGRTGQGLSEQYF. The CDR3 nucleotides read TGCAGCGTTGGTCGGACAGGACAGGGTTTAAGCGAGCAGTACTTC.